These 13 T cell receptor beta chains were sequenced from one sample in a study of PD-1 blockade in classical Hodgkin lymphoma. All patients experienced relapse after autologous stem cell transplantation, and brentuximab vedotin exposure was variable. TCRdb's copy holds only in-frame clones and misses some; the assay was immunoSEQ multiplex PCR. This repertoire shows approximately 160,000 clones, nearly 80% found once; its top ten account for 9.2%. The sequencing here drew on peripheral blood mononuclear cells (PBMCs), taken before the second cycle of nivolumab. The receptors were sampled from a human donor with classical Hodgkin lymphoma.

This clone was observed once. This sequence joins TRBV19 and TRBJ1-1, with D unresolved. V gave up 4 bases and J gave up 1 base, with 10 bases separating them. The germline gives CDR1 LNHDA, CDR2 SQIVND (reference sequence). CDR3 length: 14 residues. CDR3 sequence reads: CASSNRASNTEAFF. DNA for the CDR3: TGTGCCAGTAGTAACCGGGCCTCGAACACTGAAGCTTTCTTT.

The chain recombines TRBV5-6 with TRBJ1-5; D might be TRBD1 (6 bases). Germline lookup yields CDR1 SGHDT and CDR2 YYEEEE. The germline V and J ends were trimmed by 4 bases and 5 bases, with 10 bases remaining between them. The length of the CDR3 is 13 residues. The CDR3, as DNA: TGTGCCAGCAGCAGGGGACACTATCAGCCCCAGCATTTT. This encodes CASSRGHYQPQHF.

This sequence joins TRBV2 and TRBJ2-7, with D tentatively TRBD1 or TRBD2 (5 bases each). V gave up 7 bases and J gave up 3 bases, with 16 bases separating them. CDR3 length: 14 residues. From germline, CDR1 is SNHLY and CDR2 FYNNEI. The CDR3, as DNA: TGTGCCAGCAATATCGAGGGTGGGGGCTACGAGCAGTACTTC. Its protein is CASNIEGGGYEQYF.

The chain carries TRBV27 and TRBJ1-2; 7 bases are a match to TRBD1. Germline assignment: CDR1 MNHEY and CDR2 SMNVEV (reference sequence). This CDR3 contains 13 residues. Trimming took 3 bases from V and 6 from J; bases not matched to a gene: 4. CDR3: CASSLWQGDGYTF. DNA of the CDR3: TGTGCCAGCAGTTTGTGGCAGGGGGATGGCTACACCTTC.

This sequence joins TRBV9 and TRBJ2-1, with a possible D match to TRBD2 (5 bases). V lost 2 bases and J lost 8, with 14 bases in between. CDR3 length equals 14 residues. Germline CDR1 and CDR2: SGDLS and YYNGEE. This CDR3 reads CASSVRVGRDEQFF. CDR3 in DNA: TGTGCCAGCAGCGTTCGTGTCGGGCGGGATGAGCAGTTCTTC.

The rearrangement uses TRBV6-5 and TRBJ1-3; D gene unclear. V lost 0 bases and J 1 base, leaving 10 bases between the germline ends. In germline, CDR1 is MNHEY, CDR2 SVGAGI. There are 16 residues in the CDR3. CDR3 sequence reads: CASSYSTSRSGNTIYF. The CDR3, as DNA: TGTGCCAGCAGTTACTCGACATCTAGATCTGGAAACACCATATATTTT.

The gene calls are TRBV2 and TRBJ1-5; D is unclear. CDR1 is SNHLY, CDR2 FYNNEI, per germline. The CDR3 is 12 amino acids. Trimming took 6 bases from V and 7 from J, leaving 10 bases between them. CDR3 in amino acids: CASRDFGQPQHF. The CDR3 nucleotides are TGTGCCAGCAGGGACTTTGGGCAGCCCCAGCATTTT.

This chain's CDR3 is CASSQVRAETQYF. CDR3 coding DNA: TGCGCCAGCAGCCAAGTTAGGGCTGAGACCCAGTACTTC. The chain carries TRBV4-3 and TRBJ2-5; D not resolved. The CDR3 has 13 residues. V was shortened by 1 base and J by 5 bases, with 8 bases between the two germline ends. The germline CDR1 and CDR2 sequences are LGHNA and YSLEER.

This clone was found many times. This rearrangement joins TRBV6-5 to TRBJ1-6; no definite D call. The CDR3 contains 14 residues. V lost 0 bases, J lost 7 bases, and 7 bases lay in between. Germline CDR1 and CDR2: MNHEY and SVGAGI. For the CDR3, the DNA is TGTGCCAGCAGTTACTCCGAGGCGAATTCACCCCTCCACTTT. As protein: CASSYSEANSPLHF.

The V gene is TRBV27, the J gene TRBJ2-1, with unresolved D. The V end was cut by 5 bases, the J end by 4 bases, with 15 bases between. Germline assignment: CDR1 MNHEY and CDR2 SMNVEV (reference sequence). The CDR3 loop spans 15 amino acids. CDR3 loop: CASSRPPQIYNEQFF. As DNA, the CDR3 is TGTGCCAGCAGTAGGCCACCCCAAATATACAATGAGCAGTTCTTC.

The rearrangement joins TRBV28 to TRBJ1-6; D remains unclear. Germline V gene sequence: CDR1 MDHEN, CDR2 SYDVKM. V was cut by 6 bases and J by 11 bases, with 14 bases left in between. This CDR3 is 13 amino acids long. The CDR3 DNA is TGTGCCAGCAGCCGAGTGGGATCGGCACCCCTCCACTTT. It codes for CASSRVGSAPLHF.

The chain has TRBV6-4 and TRBJ2-1, with 10 bases fitting TRBD2. The V gene's germline CDR1 is MRHNA and CDR2 SNTAGT. Unmatched junction bases numbered 8, after V lost 1 base and J lost 8 bases. CDR3 length: 16 residues. The CDR3: CASSDYERGGRDEQFF. CDR3 DNA sequence: TGTGCCAGCAGTGACTACGAGCGGGGGGGCCGGGATGAGCAGTTCTTC.

This chain uses TRBV9 with TRBJ1-2; the D gene is possibly TRBD1 (6 bases). This CDR3 spans 18 amino acids. Per germline, CDR1 SGDLS and CDR2 YYNGEE. Trimming stripped 0 bases from V and 4 bases from J, with 22 bases between. CDR3 DNA: TGTGCCAGCAGCGTAGAGCCGGGGGCGCGGTCTATTAGCTATGGCTACACCTTC. It translates to CASSVEPGARSISYGYTF.